Each of the 10 T cell receptor beta chains below was sequenced from the same sample in a study of blood T cell repertoires in COVID-19. TCRdb's copy holds only in-frame clones and misses some; the assay was immunoSEQ multiplex PCR. The sample lists a few hundred thousand clones, 70% to 85% occurring once. Sequences were obtained from peripheral blood. These receptors were obtained from a man between 50 and 59 years old with active or convalescent COVID-19.

The CDR3 loop is CASSLELAVPGDTQYF. CDR3 in DNA: TGCGCCAGCAGCTTGGAACTAGCGGTGCCCGGGGATACGCAGTATTTT. The chain carries TRBV5-1 and TRBJ2-3; 8 positions match TRBD2. The V and J ends lost 0 bases and 6 bases, in that order; junction bases with no gene match: 9. The germline V gene has CDR1 SGHRS and CDR2 YFSETQ. The CDR3 has 16 amino acids.

The chain joins TRBV11-3 to TRBJ2-3, with D possibly TRBD2 on 5 matching bases. Germline V CDR1 and CDR2: SGHNT, YENEEA. The CDR3 loop spans 14 amino acids. V was pared by 5 bases and J by 1 base, with 10 bases between. CDR3 in amino acids: CASSPTRGTDTQYF. CDR3 bases: TGTGCCAGCAGCCCAACTAGGGGCACAGATACGCAGTATTTT. Drawing the rest from reference TRBV11-3 and TRBJ2-3, the complete variable domain is EAGVVQSPRYKIIEKKQPVAFWCNPISGHNTLYWYLQNLGQGPELLIRYENEEAVDDSQLPKDRFSAERLKGVDSTLKIQPAELGDSAVYLCASSPTRGTDTQYFGPGTRLTVL.

The chain joins TRBV28 to TRBJ1-4, with D uncertain. The CDR3 runs 15 residues. The germline gives CDR1 MDHEN, CDR2 SYDVKM. V gave up 5 bases and J gave up 0 bases, with 10 bases separating them. CDR3 sequence reads: CASSHPGATNEKLFF. In DNA, the CDR3 is TGTGCCAGCAGTCACCCAGGCGCAACTAATGAAAAACTGTTTTTT.

The chain couples TRBV28 to TRBJ1-3; D not resolved. There are 13 residues in the CDR3. The germline V and J ends were trimmed by 7 bases and 6 bases, with 13 bases remaining between them. In germline, CDR1 is MDHEN, CDR2 SYDVKM. The CDR3 sequence: CASTLTGVNTIYF. For the CDR3, the DNA is TGTGCCAGCACCTTAACCGGGGTAAACACCATATATTTT.

About this clone: The same CDR3 arises from other DNA sequences in this sample as well. The V call is TRBV15, the J call TRBJ2-7; TRBD1 matches 7 bases. The junction had 0 bases not matched to a gene; V was cut back by 0 bases and J by 4 bases. The CDR3 runs to 13 residues. Germline values: CDR1 LNHNV, CDR2 YYDKDF (reference sequence). In DNA, the CDR3 is TGTGCCACCAGCAGAGACAGGGGGTACGAGCAGTACTTC. Translating it yields CATSRDRGYEQYF.

The J gene is TRBJ2-1, the V gene TRBV7-3, with 9 positions matching TRBD2. Trimming cost V 4 bases and J 9 bases; bases outside gene matches: 10. There are 15 residues in the CDR3. Germline V gene lookup returns CDR1 SGHTA and CDR2 FQGTGA. The CDR3 DNA sequence: TGTGCCAGCAGCTCCGTAGCGGGAGAGGGTACTGAGCAGTTCTTC. The encoded protein is CASSSVAGEGTEQFF.

The CDR3 reads CASSLIWDRGGGYEQYF. The CDR3 DNA follows: TGTGCCAGCAGTTTAATTTGGGACAGGGGGGGAGGCTACGAGCAGTACTTC. The V gene is TRBV28, the J gene TRBJ2-7; TRBD1 agrees at 11 bases. V lost 2 bases and J lost 3; bases outside the gene matches: 9. This CDR3 spans 17 amino acids. Germline CDR1 is MDHEN and CDR2 is SYDVKM.

J is TRBJ2-2 and V is TRBV2; 9 bases map to TRBD2. The CDR3 is made up of 13 amino acids. Germline V gene lookup returns CDR1 SNHLY and CDR2 FYNNEI. Trimming removed 8 bases from V and 3 bases from J; junction bases left unmatched: 1. The DNA for the CDR3 is TGTGCCAGCTTAGCGGGGGACACCGGGGAGCTGTTTTTT. Protein sequence: CASLAGDTGELFF.

V gene TRBV4-2 combines with J gene TRBJ1-4, with 8 nucleotides matching TRBD1. Germline CDR1 reads LGHNA; CDR2 reads YNFKEQ. The CDR3 runs to 16 residues. J was trimmed by 5 bases and V by 1 base; bases with no gene match: 6. The CDR3 loop is CASSQGWTGRNEKLFF. The CDR3 bases are TGTGCCAGCAGCCAAGGGTGGACAGGGAGGAATGAAAAACTGTTTTTT.

The rearrangement links TRBV5-6 to TRBJ2-7, with a possible D match to TRBD1 (6 bases). The V end lost 4 bases, the J end lost 4 bases, and 15 bases lay between the germline ends. Looked up from germline, CDR1 is SGHDT and CDR2 is YYEEEE. The length of the CDR3 is 14 residues. Here the CDR3 reads CASSPIGGSYEQYF. For the CDR3, the DNA is TGTGCCAGCAGCCCCATTGGGGGCAGTTACGAGCAGTACTTC. The full variable domain, in which reference TRBV5-6 and TRBJ2-7 provide the parts outside the CDR3, is DAGVTQSPTHLIKTRGQQVTLRCSPKSGHDTVSWYQQALGQGPQFIFQYYEEEERQRGNFPDRFSGHQFPNYSSELNVNALLLGDSALYLCASSPIGGSYEQYFGPGTRLTVT.